This T cell receptor beta chain was sequenced in a study of Graves' ophthalmopathy and Graves' hyperthyroidism. This clonotype was seen many times. This CDR3 contains 12 residues. V dropped 2 bases and J dropped 1 base, with 3 bases sitting between them. Germline CDR1 is ENHRY and CDR2 is SYGVKD. Amplification from RNA transcripts yielded the TCR beta CDR3 regions. Second-round multiplex PCR came after a first-round RT-PCR that employed HTBI primers. A single record per CDR3 protein comes from TCRdb applying MiXCR to the multiplex PCR reads. The profile shows around 1.1 million distinct CDR3 sequences, about two fifths of them singletons.

Sequencing input: peripheral blood or thyroid tissue (not recorded which). This clonotype originated in an adult man with Graves' hyperthyroidism. The rearrangement uses TRBV10-3 and TRBJ2-7; D unresolved. CDR3 protein: CAISEVSYEQYF. In DNA, the CDR3 is TGTGCCATCAGTGAGGTTTCCTACGAGCAGTACTTC.